Described below is a single T cell receptor (beta chain) sequence and its context. As yet, its antigen is unknown. This CDR3 is 15 amino acids long. The germline V gene has CDR1 SGHDN and CDR2 FVKESK. J was trimmed by 4 bases and V by 3 bases; bases with no gene match: 8. The table came from immunoSEQ multiplex PCR; TCRdb's copy has only in-frame clones and leaves some out. The sample lists approximately 100,000 clones; over 80% were seen once. The data are from a study of T cell responses to AZD1222 COVID-19 vaccine. Study-wide results and caveats: Among the donors, most were white British and more were female, and clonal diversity was possibly underestimated. Nearly half of unique spike-specific TCRs reportedly avoided B.1.351 and B.1.1.7 mutated regions. The study found vaccine-associated CD4 TCRs spanning spike, dominant at 160-218 and 743-854.

Sequencing was performed on peripheral blood, taken on day 0 of AZD1222 vaccination. This receptor was identified in an adult in good health. V usage is TRBV14 and J usage is TRBJ2-7, with 8 bases matching TRBD2. The CDR3 nucleotides read TGTGCCAGCAGCCACGGGCGGTCTAGCGGGTACGAGCAGTACTTC. Its protein product is CASSHGRSSGYEQYF.